The entry that follows covers one T cell receptor (beta chain) sequence. This sample is part of a study of control samples from healthy donors and cancer patients. Germline CDR1 ENHRY, CDR2 SYGVKD. Trimming left V 7 bases short and J 3 bases short, with 8 bases between. The CDR3 length is 12 residues. The assay was immunoSEQ multiplex PCR, and TCRdb's table has in-frame clones only and misses some. The sample carries 150,000 to 200,000 clones, nearly 90% recorded once. The sample was blood. The chain carries TRBV10-3 and TRBJ2-3; a weak D match, TRBD2 (6 bases). This receptor was identified in a woman in her forties or fifties in good health. The CDR3 coding sequence is TGTGCCATCAATGCGGGAACAGATACGCAGTATTTT. Its protein product is CAINAGTDTQYF.